Below are 9 T cell receptor beta chains sequenced from a single sample in a study of blood T cell repertoires in COVID-19 (dated by TCRdb to about 2020). Library method: the immunoSEQ multiplex PCR assay. The source is immuneACCESS, and TCRdb retained only in-frame sequences with V and J called. Part of the clones is not carried over; for the studies checked, unresolved V genes explain less than half of this, and the remainder is unexplained. The sample data list under 100,000 clones, and roughly 87% of these were observed just once. The ten largest clones add up to about 16% of the sample. Sequenced: peripheral blood. These receptors were taken from a male donor with acute or convalescent COVID-19.

The DNA of the CDR3 is TGTGCCTGGAGGTTGGCAGGGACAGCCAACGTCCTGACTTTC. Protein product: CAWRLAGTANVLTF. V is TRBV30 and J is TRBJ2-6; D may be TRBD1 (6 bases). This CDR3 is built from 14 residues. The V and J ends lost 3 bases and 7 bases respectively, with 13 bases between them. Looked up from germline, CDR1 is GTSNPN and CDR2 is SVGIG (reference sequence).

This rearrangement joins TRBV11-1 to TRBJ1-2, with no clear D. Germline values: CDR1 SGHAT, CDR2 FQDESV (reference sequence). V was shortened by 5 bases and J by 4 bases, with 14 bases between the two germline ends. The CDR3 consists of 14 residues. CDR3 in amino acids: CASSRGRASYGYTF. Here the CDR3 DNA reads TGTGCCAGCAGCCGCGGCCGAGCGAGCTATGGCTACACCTTC.

This chain links TRBV7-2 with TRBJ2-3; no definite D call. The CDR3 spans 14 residues. V gave up 1 base and J gave up 3 bases, with 8 bases separating them. Per germline, CDR1 SGHTA and CDR2 FQGNSA. The CDR3 sequence is CASSLEPRTDTQYF. CDR3 nucleotides: TGTGCCAGCAGCTTAGAGCCTAGAACAGATACGCAGTATTTT.

This chain uses TRBV11-3 with TRBJ1-2; D possibly corresponds to TRBD1 (6 bases). The germline V and J ends were trimmed by 5 bases and 1 base, with 14 bases remaining between them. Germline V gives CDR1 SGHNT, CDR2 YENEEA. The CDR3 is 15 amino acids. The CDR3, as DNA: TGTGCCAGCAGCCCAGGGGATCCAGTTAACTATGGCTACACCTTC. Translation: CASSPGDPVNYGYTF.

V usage is TRBV6-5 and J usage is TRBJ1-2, with D tentatively TRBD1 (5 bases). This CDR3 has 14 residues. Trimming left V 10 bases short and J 0 bases short, with 15 bases between. Germline V lookup: CDR1 MNHEY, CDR2 SVGAGI. CDR3 in amino acids: CAIAQGPANYGYTF. CDR3 bases: TGTGCCATCGCTCAGGGTCCCGCTAACTATGGCTACACCTTC.

V usage is TRBV7-9 and J usage is TRBJ2-5; TRBD1 matches at 10 bases. The CDR3 covers 16 residues. Losses at the gene ends were 3 bases for V and 0 bases for J; bases not matched to a gene: 4. The germline V gene encodes CDR1 SEHNR and CDR2 FQNEAQ (reference sequence). The CDR3 protein is CASSLLGQGYQETQYF. CDR3 DNA sequence: TGTGCCAGCAGCTTGCTGGGACAGGGGTACCAAGAGACCCAGTACTTC.

The chain is built from TRBV19 and TRBJ2-3; D remains ambiguous. The V and J ends lost 5 bases and 4 bases respectively, with 13 bases between them. Germline V gene sequence: CDR1 LNHDA, CDR2 SQIVND (reference sequence). The CDR3 consists of 14 residues. This CDR3 is CASSPGSYPDTQYF. Here the CDR3 DNA reads TGTGCCAGTAGTCCCGGGTCTTATCCAGATACGCAGTATTTT.

This chain connects TRBV5-4 to TRBJ1-1; D gene ambiguous. The CDR3 is 14 residues long. CDR1 SGHNT and CDR2 YYREEE come from the germline V gene (reference sequence). V lost 1 base, J lost 0 bases, and 7 bases lay in between. CDR3 sequence: CASSLPGMNTEAFF. For the CDR3, the DNA is TGTGCCAGCAGCTTGCCGGGGATGAACACTGAAGCTTTCTTT.

The V gene is TRBV6-5, the J gene TRBJ1-4; maybe TRBD1 (5 bases). Trimming left V 6 bases short and J 8 bases short, with 19 bases between. The CDR3 extends over 15 amino acids. Germline assignment: CDR1 MNHEY and CDR2 SVGAGI. The CDR3 loop reads CASSYRWDSGEKLFF. The CDR3 DNA follows: TGTGCCAGCAGCTACCGCTGGGACTCGGGAGAAAAACTGTTTTTT.